This TCR beta chain emerged from a study of cytomegalovirus exposure and HLA in healthy donors. As concerns this clone: The antigen is not known.

CDR1 and CDR2 from the germline V gene are MNHEY and SMNVEV (reference sequence). Deletions cut 4 bases from V and 0 bases from J, with 16 bases between. The CDR3 consists of 17 residues. Overall study results and limits: Reported findings show TCR beta sequences accurately forecast HLA-A and HLA-B alleles in most subjects. One cluster of highly shared sequence variants probably arose as a sequencing artifact.

The PCR was carried out with 60 Vbeta primers and 13 Jbeta primers. TCRdb's table, derived via immunoSEQ multiplex PCR, lists solely in-frame clones and lacks some. In total, the table holds 50,000 to 60,000 clones. Sequencing was performed on PBMCs. The receptor was isolated from a woman aged 45-60 years in good health and CMV-seropositive. The V call is TRBV27, the J call TRBJ1-3; D not certain. The CDR3 loop reads CASSSPPGRLSGNTIYF. CDR3 in DNA: TGTGCCAGCAGTTCACCCCCCGGCAGGCTCTCTGGAAACACCATATATTTT.